A single sample gave rise to the 9 T cell receptor beta chains below, sequenced in a study of cytomegalovirus exposure and HLA in healthy donors. The PCR ran on 60 Vbeta and 13 Jbeta primers. Libraries were prepared by immunoSEQ multiplex PCR; TCRdb keeps only in-frame clonotypes and omits some of them. The sample data list some 70,000 clones. Input material: PBMCs. The source is a female donor in good health and CMV-seropositive.

Details on this clone: The sample has other DNA sequences that encode this CDR3 too. This chain connects TRBV5-1 to TRBJ1-1, with D perhaps TRBD1 (6 bases). Per germline, CDR1 SGHRS and CDR2 YFSETQ. Trimming took 0 bases from V and 2 from J, leaving 11 bases between them. CDR3 length: 15 amino acids. The CDR3 protein is CASSLDGTPNTEAFF. DNA of the CDR3: TGCGCCAGCAGCTTGGACGGGACACCAAACACTGAAGCTTTCTTT. The whole variable domain, remainder taken from reference TRBV5-1 and TRBJ1-1, is KAGVTQTPRYLIKTRGQQVTLSCSPISGHRSVSWYQQTPGQGLQFLFEYFSETQRNKGNFPGRFSGRQFSNSRSEMNVSTLELGDSALYLCASSLDGTPNTEAFFGQGTRLTVV.

The CDR3 bases are TGTGCCACCAGCACCCGACAGGGGAGCGCTGAAGCTTTCTTT. It yields the protein CATSTRQGSAEAFF. The chain has TRBV15 and TRBJ1-1; 8 nucleotides line up with TRBD1. With V trimmed by 4 bases and J by 6 bases, 7 bases remained unmatched. The CDR3 loop spans 14 amino acids. CDR1 LNHNV and CDR2 YYDKDF come from the germline V gene (reference sequence).

The V gene is TRBV28, the J gene TRBJ2-3; D not resolved. Germline lookup yields CDR1 MDHEN and CDR2 SYDVKM. This CDR3 region has 13 residues. V lost 8 bases, J lost 2 bases, and 11 bases lay in between. The CDR3 loop reads CASYEEFTDTQYF. Written as DNA, the CDR3 is TGTGCCAGCTACGAGGAGTTCACAGATACGCAGTATTTT.

The V gene is TRBV29-1, the J gene TRBJ1-1; 7 bases fit TRBD1. Germline trimming cut 6 bases from V and 8 bases from J; bases unmatched to any gene: 3. This CDR3 contains 10 residues. The V gene's germline CDR1 is SQVTM and CDR2 ANQGSEA. The CDR3 is CSVGQVEAFF. Here the CDR3 DNA reads TGCAGCGTAGGACAGGTAGAAGCTTTCTTT.

This chain links TRBV5-4 with TRBJ2-7, with 8 positions matching TRBD2. V gave up 3 bases and J gave up 1 base; unmatched junction bases: 12. The CDR3 is 17 residues long. Per the germline V gene, CDR1 is SGHNT and CDR2 is YYREEE (reference sequence). The CDR3 region has the DNA TGTGCCAGCAGCTCCGGGGGGGGAGCGGTAGATTCCTACGAGCAGTACTTC. This codes for CASSSGGGAVDSYEQYF.

The V gene is TRBV7-3, the J gene TRBJ2-5; 9 bases are shared with TRBD2. The CDR3 sequence is 15 residues long. V was clipped by 5 bases and J by 5 bases; unmatched bases: 9. The germline V gene encodes CDR1 SGHTA and CDR2 FQGTGA. CDR3 amino acids: CASSTNSGSRETQYF. The CDR3 nucleotides are TGTGCCAGCAGCACCAATAGCGGGAGCCGGGAGACCCAGTACTTC.

The rearrangement uses TRBV2 and TRBJ1-4; D remains ambiguous. The germline CDR1 and CDR2 sequences are SNHLY and FYNNEI. Trimming shortened V by 6 bases and J by 0 bases, and 8 bases separated the two germline ends. There are 14 residues in the CDR3. CDR3 in amino acids: CASRGTATNEKLFF. CDR3 DNA: TGTGCCAGCAGGGGCACCGCAACTAATGAAAAACTGTTTTTT.

The chain is built from TRBV18 and TRBJ2-7; 7 bases line up with TRBD2. The V gene's germline CDR1 is KGHSH and CDR2 LQKENI. This CDR3 has 15 residues. Trimming took 3 bases from V and 2 from J; bases not matched to a gene: 7. The CDR3 loop reads CASSPRRGETYEQYF. The CDR3 coding sequence is TGTGCCAGCTCACCTCGACGGGGGGAGACCTACGAGCAGTACTTC.

The chain has TRBV6-6 and TRBJ1-2; TRBD1 matches 7 bases. The CDR3 is 13 amino acids. CDR1 is MNHNY, CDR2 SVGAGI, per germline (reference sequence). V lost 6 bases to trimming and J lost 8 bases; unmatched junction nucleotides: 9. The CDR3 DNA reads TGTGCCAGCAGACAGGGGACCCCCTCCGGCTACACCTTC. Translating it yields CASRQGTPSGYTF.